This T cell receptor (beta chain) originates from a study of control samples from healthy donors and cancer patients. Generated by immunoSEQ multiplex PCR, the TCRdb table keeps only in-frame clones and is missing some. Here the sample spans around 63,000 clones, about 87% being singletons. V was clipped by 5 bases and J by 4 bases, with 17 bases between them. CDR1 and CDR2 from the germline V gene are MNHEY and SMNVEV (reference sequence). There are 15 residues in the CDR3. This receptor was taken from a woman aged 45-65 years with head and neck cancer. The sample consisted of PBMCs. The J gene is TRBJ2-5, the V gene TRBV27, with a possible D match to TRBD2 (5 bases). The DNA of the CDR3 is TGTGCCAGCAGTCCTTGGGAGAAATCAGCAGAGACCCAGTACTTC. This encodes CASSPWEKSAETQYF.